These T cell receptor beta chains were read from a single sample in a study of shared clonotypes between healthy human individuals. Measured with immunoSEQ multiplex PCR; TCRdb has only the in-frame clones, and not every one. The sample gives about 2 million clones, over 85% of which show up once; 0.9% to 1.4% is in the top ten. The sequencing input was naive CD8+ T cells sorted from blood. The receptors were sampled from a man aged 18 to 30 in good health. Both conserved end residues are part of each CDR3. The D gene is left open where the match is weak. Clone size is not always given. Where it is, it says once, few, many or a class for expanded clones.

V: TRBV11-3
size: .
D: .
J: TRBJ2-1
DNA: TGTGCCAGCAGCTTAGACTGGACCTACAATGAGCAGTTCTTC
CDR3: CASSLDWTYNEQFF

V: TRBV6-6
size: .
D: .
J: TRBJ1-5
DNA: TGTGCCAGCAGCAACATACTCTGGGATAGCAATCAGCCCCAGCATTTT
CDR3: CASSNILWDSNQPQHF

V: TRBV29-1
size: .
D: .
J: TRBJ2-1
DNA: TGCAGCGTGAGGTCCTACAATGAGCAGTTCTTC
CDR3: CSVRSYNEQFF

V: TRBV6-5
size: .
D: TRBD2
J: TRBJ2-1
DNA: TGTGCCAGCAGTTTAGAGACTAGCGGGAATGAGCAGTTCTTC
CDR3: CASSLETSGNEQFF

V: TRBV5-1
size: .
D: TRBD2
J: TRBJ2-7
DNA: TGCGCCAGCAGCCCCTATTGGGGGGAGGGGACCTACGAGCAGTACTTC
CDR3: CASSPYWGEGTYEQYF

V: TRBV4-3
size: .
D: .
J: TRBJ2-7
DNA: TGCGCCAGCAGCCCCCAACTAGCTCGAGAGCAGTACTTC
CDR3: CASSPQLAREQYF

V: TRBV11-2
size: .
D: .
J: TRBJ2-2
DNA: TGTGCCAGCAGCACCCCCGGGACACCTAACACCGGGGAGCTGTTTTTT
CDR3: CASSTPGTPNTGELFF

V: TRBV2
size: .
D: .
J: TRBJ2-2
DNA: TGTGCCAGCAGTGAATTTCTCGGGGAGCTGTTTTTT
CDR3: CASSEFLGELFF

V: TRBV5-4
size: .
D: .
J: TRBJ2-3
DNA: TGTGCCAGCAGCCTAACTAGTATGGATACGCAGTATTTT
CDR3: CASSLTSMDTQYF

V: TRBV28
size: .
D: .
J: TRBJ2-5
DNA: TGTGCCAGCAGTTTAACCGGGACGTTAGAGGGGACCCAGTACTTC
CDR3: CASSLTGTLEGTQYF

V: TRBV15
size: .
D: .
J: TRBJ2-7
DNA: TGTGCCACCAGCACAAGGAGGGGCTACGAGCAGTACTTC
CDR3: CATSTRRGYEQYF

V: TRBV5-4
size: .
D: TRBD2
J: TRBJ2-7
DNA: TGTGCCAGCAGCTTTACTCTAGCGGACGAGCAGTACTTC
CDR3: CASSFTLADEQYF

V: TRBV7-8
size: .
D: .
J: TRBJ2-7
DNA: TGTGCCAGCAGCTTAGATAAGGGCGCCAGCTCCTACGAGCAGTACTTC
CDR3: CASSLDKGASSYEQYF

V: TRBV5-6
size: .
D: .
J: TRBJ1-1
DNA: TGTGCCAGCAGCTTTGGGGGGAAAACTGAAGCTTTCTTT
CDR3: CASSFGGKTEAFF

V: TRBV5-5
size: .
D: TRBD1
J: TRBJ2-3
DNA: TGTGCCAGCAGCTTAAGAGACAGGGTTACAGATACGCAGTATTTT
CDR3: CASSLRDRVTDTQYF

V: TRBV30
size: .
D: .
J: TRBJ2-3
DNA: TGTGCCTGGAGTGTGGTGCAGGATCGGGCAGAAGAAACTACTACGCAGTATTTT
CDR3: CAWSVVQDRAEETTTQYF

V: TRBV9
size: .
D: TRBD1
J: TRBJ1-2
DNA: TGTGCCAGCAGCGCCGAGGACAGGGGGATGGATGGCTACACCTTC
CDR3: CASSAEDRGMDGYTF

V: TRBV4-3
size: .
D: TRBD1
J: TRBJ1-2
DNA: TGCGCCAGCAGCCAAGATATCGAGACAGGGAAGGCGTTTCAGAACTATGGCTACACCTTC
CDR3: CASSQDIETGKAFQNYGYTF

V: TRBV25-1
size: .
D: .
J: TRBJ1-4
DNA: TGTGCCAGCAGCTTGCTCGGGGGACATGAAAAACTGTTTTTT
CDR3: CASSLLGGHEKLFF

V: TRBV6-5
size: once
D: .
J: TRBJ2-7
DNA: TGTGCCAGCAGTTACGGTGGGCTAAGCTCCTACGAGCAGTACTTC
CDR3: CASSYGGLSSYEQYF

V: TRBV30
size: .
D: .
J: TRBJ1-2
DNA: TGTGCCTGGAAGATATGGGGGGACTATGGCTACACCTTC
CDR3: CAWKIWGDYGYTF

V: TRBV27
size: .
D: .
J: TRBJ1-1
DNA: TGTGCCAGCAGTCCCCTCGTTGTAAGAGGGGTGAACACTGAAGCTTTCTTT
CDR3: CASSPLVVRGVNTEAFF

V: TRBV4-1
size: .
D: TRBD1
J: TRBJ1-2
DNA: TGCGCCAGCAGCCAAGGACAGGGCCCCCTGGGCTACACCTTC
CDR3: CASSQGQGPLGYTF

V: TRBV6-5
size: .
D: .
J: TRBJ2-7
DNA: TGTGCCAGCACTACCGGGGGCACCGAGCAGTACTTC
CDR3: CASTTGGTEQYF

V: TRBV7-9
size: .
D: TRBD2
J: TRBJ2-1
DNA: TGTGCCAGCAGTGCCCTCAGCGGGGCCTCTTACAATGAGCAGTTCTTC
CDR3: CASSALSGASYNEQFF

V: TRBV4-1
size: .
D: TRBD1
J: TRBJ1-2
DNA: TGCGCCAGCAGCCAAGAGGAGACAGGGGTCGAAGGGTATGGCTACACCTTC
CDR3: CASSQEETGVEGYGYTF

V: TRBV4-1
size: once
D: .
J: TRBJ2-7
DNA: TGCGCCAGCAGCCAAGCGAGGGACGAGCAGTACTTC
CDR3: CASSQARDEQYF

V: TRBV12-5
size: .
D: TRBD2
J: TRBJ2-1
DNA: TGTGCTAGTGGTTTGGTAGGGTCGCGGGAGTGTGAGCAGTTCTTC
CDR3: CASGLVGSRECEQFF

V: TRBV5-1
size: .
D: .
J: TRBJ2-6
DNA: TGCGCCAGCAGCTTGGTTGTGGGACCCAGCTCTGGGGCCAACGTCCTGACTTTC
CDR3: CASSLVVGPSSGANVLTF

V: TRBV5-1
size: .
D: .
J: TRBJ2-1
DNA: TGCGCCAGCAGCGTACAAACTCCGAGCTCCTACAATGAGCAGTTCTTC
CDR3: CASSVQTPSSYNEQFF

V: TRBV4-3
size: .
D: .
J: TRBJ2-7
DNA: TGCGCCAGCAGCCAGGCCGCCTCAGGTCGGGAGGAGCAGTACTTC
CDR3: CASSQAASGREEQYF